Below, 3 T cell receptor beta chains from the same sample are listed, as sequenced in a study of cytomegalovirus exposure and HLA in healthy donors. Use of 60 Vbeta and 13 Jbeta primers characterized the PCR. Assay: immunoSEQ multiplex PCR; the TCRdb copy retains only in-frame clones and omits some. Of 100,000 to 150,000 clones in the sample, 83% are singletons; the top ten hold 3.6%. The source material was PBMCs. The origin of the receptors is a woman aged 40 to 50 in good health and CMV-seropositive.

This chain links TRBV30 with TRBJ2-3, with TRBD1 matching 7 bases. V shed 6 bases and J 5 bases; nucleotides not matched to a gene: 2. CDR3 length equals 11 residues. CDR1 GTSNPN and CDR2 SVGIG come from the germline V gene (reference sequence). The CDR3 bases are TGTGCCTGTCACAGGGGAGATACGCAGTATTTT. Encoded protein: CACHRGDTQYF.

This sequence joins TRBV6-5 and TRBJ1-1; D possibly corresponds to TRBD1 (5 bases). Per germline, CDR1 MNHEY and CDR2 SVGAGI. This CDR3 has 14 residues. V was clipped by 7 bases and J by 10 bases, with 22 bases between them. This CDR3 is CASTQRGASDRAFF. The CDR3 nucleotides read TGTGCCAGCACCCAACGCGGGGCCAGCGATCGAGCTTTCTTT.

The rearrangement links TRBV10-3 to TRBJ2-2; D uncertain. Germline V gene lookup returns CDR1 ENHRY and CDR2 SYGVKD. The germline V and J ends were trimmed by 9 bases and 6 bases, with 5 bases remaining between them. The CDR3 has 10 amino acids. This chain's CDR3 is CAIRAGELFF. The CDR3 DNA is TGTGCCATTAGAGCCGGGGAGCTGTTTTTT.